This TCR beta chain is drawn from a study of CD4+ T cells in melanoma (dated by TCRdb to 2022 to 2024). About the study as a whole: Neoantigen-specific CD4+ T cells in human melanoma were what the study investigated.

Turning to this clone: Its antigen target is currently unknown. Base qualities are not provided; no much larger clone lies one nucleotide away.

The study at large found these results: According to the report, neoantigen-specific CD4+ T cells in melanoma displayed diverse differentiation states. The report described a correlation between neoantigen-specific CD4+ T cells and the function of CD8+ T cells, macrophages and B cells.

The donors were melanoma patients. Clipping removes 7 bases from V and 8 bases from J, with 10 as the unmatched junction base count. The CDR3 goes from the cysteine to the phenylalanine over 14 residues. Of all the DNA, just the CDR3 is kept, 42 bases in frame from base 1. CDR1 and CDR2 are drawn from the germline V gene: SGHRS, YFSETQ. The library was prepared using the immunoSEQ multiplex PCR assay. Held by TCRdb, this immuneACCESS table contains in-frame sequences only and omits some clones. Under half of the omission traces to an unresolved V gene where checked; the cause of the rest is unknown. The sample yields more than 13,000 clones; 62% were counted once. The ten largest clones capture approximately 14% of the sample.

The receptor chain draws on TRBV5-1 and TRBJ2-2, with 8 middle bases fitting TRBD1. The TCR sequence derives from a human donor with melanoma. The sample taken for sequencing was cells from a culture (not recorded whether cultured in vitro). CDR3 sequence: CASWTGSSVGELFF. In nucleotide form, the sequence is TGCGCCAGCTGGACAGGGTCGAGCGTAGGGGAGCTGTTTTTT.